This TCR beta chain derives from a study of T cells expressing NK-cell markers. For the study at large: Among eight sequenced donors, seven carried HCMV seropositivity while one was seronegative.

TCR beta cDNA was generated via 5'RACE template switching incorporating UMIs. Reanalyzing the 5' RACE reads, TCRdb keeps one entry per CDR3 protein, without DNA. This listing includes hundreds of thousands of distinct CDR3 sequences. This CDR3 is built from 15 residues. The germline V gene encodes CDR1 KGHSH and CDR2 LQKENI. The chain joins TRBV18 to TRBJ1-1; TCRdb designates TRBD1, a call that cannot be tested without DNA. The specimen sequenced was blood T cells: a sorted CD56 or NKG2C T cell subset, CD4+ or CD8+ T cells, or bulk PBMC T cells (not recorded which). This receptor was obtained from a man aged 18-69 years in good health. CDR3 in amino acids: CASSPGTGRRTEAFF.